The sequence of this T cell receptor beta chain was determined in a study of T cells expressing NK-cell markers. The overall study: It was from sorted CD3+CD56+NKG2C+, CD3+CD56+NKG2C- and CD3+CD56-NKG2C+ T cells that TCR beta repertoires came.

A 5'RACE template switching approach incorporating UMIs was used to make TCR beta cDNA. TCRdb re-called the 5' RACE reads; every CDR3 protein appears as one record, without DNA. Recorded for this sample: roughly 180,000 distinct CDR3 sequences. The CDR3 runs to 17 residues. From germline, CDR1 is MNHEY and CDR2 SVGAGI. Study results and limitations: Whether expanded NKG2C+ T cell clones recognized HCMV stayed uncertain.

A note on this clonotype: The antigen is unknown.

The receptor's source is a man aged 18-69 years in good health. The chain has TRBV6-5 and TRBJ2-2; TCRdb proposes TRBD1, but this gene call is untestable without DNA. Sequences were obtained from blood T cells: a sorted CD56 or NKG2C T cell subset, CD4+ or CD8+ T cells, or bulk PBMC T cells (not recorded which). The CDR3 reads CASSYSGQVNTGELFFF.